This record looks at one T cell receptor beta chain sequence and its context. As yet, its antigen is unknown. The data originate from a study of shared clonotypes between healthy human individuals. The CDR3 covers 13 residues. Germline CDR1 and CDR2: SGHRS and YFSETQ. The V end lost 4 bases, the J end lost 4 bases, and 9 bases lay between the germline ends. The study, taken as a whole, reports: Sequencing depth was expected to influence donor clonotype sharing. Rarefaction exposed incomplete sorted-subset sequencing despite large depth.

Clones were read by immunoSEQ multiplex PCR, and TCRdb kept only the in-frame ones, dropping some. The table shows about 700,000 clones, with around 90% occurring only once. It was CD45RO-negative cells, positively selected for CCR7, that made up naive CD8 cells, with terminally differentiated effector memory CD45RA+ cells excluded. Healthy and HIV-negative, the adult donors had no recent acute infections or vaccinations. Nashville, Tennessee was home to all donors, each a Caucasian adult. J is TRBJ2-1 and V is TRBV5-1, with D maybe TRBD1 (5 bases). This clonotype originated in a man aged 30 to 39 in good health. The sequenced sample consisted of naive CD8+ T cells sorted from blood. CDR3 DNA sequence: TGCGCCAGCAGCACCGACAGATACAATGAGCAGTTCTTC. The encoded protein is CASSTDRYNEQFF.